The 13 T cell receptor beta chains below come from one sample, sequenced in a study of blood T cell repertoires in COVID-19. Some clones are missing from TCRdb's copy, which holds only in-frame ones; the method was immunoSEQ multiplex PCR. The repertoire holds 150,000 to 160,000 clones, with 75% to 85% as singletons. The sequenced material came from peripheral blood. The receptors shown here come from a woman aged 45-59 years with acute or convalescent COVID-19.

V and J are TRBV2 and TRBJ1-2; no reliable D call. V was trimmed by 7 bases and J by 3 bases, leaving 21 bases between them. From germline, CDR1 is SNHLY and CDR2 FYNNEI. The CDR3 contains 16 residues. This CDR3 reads CASTSPTGRQDYGYTF. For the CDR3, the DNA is TGTGCCAGCACCTCTCCGACCGGGAGGCAGGACTATGGCTACACCTTC. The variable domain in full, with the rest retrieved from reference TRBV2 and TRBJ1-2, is EPEVTQTPSHQVTQMGQEVILRCVPISNHLYFYWYRQILGQKVEFLVSFYNNEISEKSEIFDDQFSVERPDGSNFTLKIRSTKLEDSAMYFCASTSPTGRQDYGYTFGSGTRLTVV.

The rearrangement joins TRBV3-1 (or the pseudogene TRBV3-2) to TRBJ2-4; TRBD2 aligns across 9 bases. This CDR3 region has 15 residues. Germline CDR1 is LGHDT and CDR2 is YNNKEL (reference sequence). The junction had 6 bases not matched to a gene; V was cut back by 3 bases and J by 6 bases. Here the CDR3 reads CASSHLAGVGNIQYF. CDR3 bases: TGTGCCAGCAGCCATTTAGCGGGGGTCGGAAACATTCAGTACTTC.

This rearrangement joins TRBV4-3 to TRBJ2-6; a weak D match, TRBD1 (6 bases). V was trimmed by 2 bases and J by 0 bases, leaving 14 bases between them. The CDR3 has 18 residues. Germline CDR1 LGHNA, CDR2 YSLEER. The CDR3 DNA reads TGCGCCAGCAGCCAACAGCCGACAGGCAGCTCTGGGGCCAACGTCCTGACTTTC. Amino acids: CASSQQPTGSSGANVLTF.

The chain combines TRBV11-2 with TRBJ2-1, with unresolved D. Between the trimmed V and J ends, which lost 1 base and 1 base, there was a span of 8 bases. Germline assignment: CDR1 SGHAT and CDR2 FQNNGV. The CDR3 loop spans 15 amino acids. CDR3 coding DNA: TGTGCCAGCAGCTTAGGGCTGAAGTCCTACAATGAGCAGTTCTTC. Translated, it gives CASSLGLKSYNEQFF.

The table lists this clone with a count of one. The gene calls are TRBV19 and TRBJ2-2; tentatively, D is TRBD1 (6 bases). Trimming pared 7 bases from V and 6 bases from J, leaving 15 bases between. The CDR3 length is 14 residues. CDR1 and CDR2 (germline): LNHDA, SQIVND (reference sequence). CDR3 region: CASTLNRVAGELFF. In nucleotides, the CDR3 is TGTGCCAGTACCCTGAACAGGGTCGCCGGGGAGCTGTTTTTT.

This chain's CDR3 is CASSILGQGTDTQYF. The CDR3 nucleotides are TGTGCCAGCAGTATACTGGGACAGGGCACAGATACGCAGTATTTT. V usage is TRBV2 and J usage is TRBJ2-3; 8 bases fit TRBD1. CDR1 and CDR2 (germline): SNHLY, FYNNEI. The CDR3 covers 15 residues. Unmatched junction bases numbered 5, after V lost 5 bases and J lost 1 base.

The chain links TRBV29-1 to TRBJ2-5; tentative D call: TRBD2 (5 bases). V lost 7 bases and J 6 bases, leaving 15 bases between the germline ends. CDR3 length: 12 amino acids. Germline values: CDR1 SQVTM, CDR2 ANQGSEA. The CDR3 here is CSGREYGKTQYF. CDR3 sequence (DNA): TGCAGCGGACGAGAATACGGGAAGACCCAGTACTTC. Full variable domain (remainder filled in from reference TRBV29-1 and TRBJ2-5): SAVISQKPSRDICQRGTSLTIQCQVDSQVTMMFWYRQQPGQSLTLIATANQGSEATYESGFVIDKFPISRPNLTFSTLTVSNMSPEDSSIYLCSGREYGKTQYFGPGTRLLVL.

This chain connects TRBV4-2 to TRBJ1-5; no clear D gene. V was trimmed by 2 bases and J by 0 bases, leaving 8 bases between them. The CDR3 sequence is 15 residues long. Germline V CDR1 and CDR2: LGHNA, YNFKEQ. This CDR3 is CASSQSVDSNQPQHF. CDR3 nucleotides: TGTGCCAGCAGCCAATCGGTAGATAGCAATCAGCCCCAGCATTTT.

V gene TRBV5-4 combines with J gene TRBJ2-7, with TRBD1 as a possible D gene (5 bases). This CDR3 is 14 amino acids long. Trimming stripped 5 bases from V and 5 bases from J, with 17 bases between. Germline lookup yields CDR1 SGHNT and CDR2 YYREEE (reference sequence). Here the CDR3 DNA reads TGTGCCAGCAGGTCTCAGGGAAGTTACCACGAGCAGTACTTC. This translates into CASRSQGSYHEQYF.

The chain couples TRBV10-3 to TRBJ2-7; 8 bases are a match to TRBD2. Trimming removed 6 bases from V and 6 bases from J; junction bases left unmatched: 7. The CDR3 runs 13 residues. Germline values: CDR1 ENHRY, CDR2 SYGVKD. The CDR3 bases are TGTGCCATCAGCCGAGCGGGAGATGGCGAGCAGTACTTC. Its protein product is CAISRAGDGEQYF.

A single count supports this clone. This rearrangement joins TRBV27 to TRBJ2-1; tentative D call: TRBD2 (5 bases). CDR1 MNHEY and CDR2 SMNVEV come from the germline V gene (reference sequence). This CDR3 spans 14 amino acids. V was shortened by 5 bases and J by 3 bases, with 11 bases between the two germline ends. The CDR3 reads CASSEGSYYNEQFF. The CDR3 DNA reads TGTGCCAGCAGTGAGGGCTCGTACTACAATGAGCAGTTCTTC.

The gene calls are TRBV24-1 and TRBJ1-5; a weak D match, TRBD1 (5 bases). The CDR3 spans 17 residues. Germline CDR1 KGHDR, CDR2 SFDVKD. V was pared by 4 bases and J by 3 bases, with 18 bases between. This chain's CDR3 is CATSDSSRGGNNQPQHF. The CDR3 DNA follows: TGTGCCACCAGTGACTCCTCTCGGGGGGGGAACAATCAGCCCCAGCATTTT.

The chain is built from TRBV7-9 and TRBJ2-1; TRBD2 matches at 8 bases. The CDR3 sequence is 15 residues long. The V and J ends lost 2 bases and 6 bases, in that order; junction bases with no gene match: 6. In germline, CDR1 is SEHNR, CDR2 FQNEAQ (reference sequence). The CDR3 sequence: CASSLLAGGSNEQFF. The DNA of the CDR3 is TGTGCCAGCAGCTTATTGGCGGGGGGCAGCAATGAGCAGTTCTTC.